This entry lists 27 T cell receptor beta chains sequenced from one sample in a study of T cell responses to AZD1222 COVID-19 vaccine. Method: immunoSEQ multiplex PCR; TCRdb's copy keeps in-frame clones and lacks some. The sample carries 85,000 to 130,000 clones, roughly 91% recorded once. Sequencing was performed on peripheral blood, taken on day 0 of AZD1222 vaccination. The receptors were gathered from an adult in good health.

This clone has just one count. The gene calls are TRBV5-1 and TRBJ1-5; possibly TRBD1 for D (5 bases). Germline V CDR1 and CDR2: SGHRS, YFSETQ. The CDR3 is made up of 18 amino acids. V lost 4 bases to trimming and J lost 0 bases, with 20 bases between them. This CDR3 reads CASSPEGGGPSSNQPQHF. The CDR3 DNA is TGCGCCAGCAGCCCGGAAGGCGGGGGACCTTCTAGCAATCAGCCCCAGCATTTT. The whole variable domain, filled in from reference TRBV5-1 and TRBJ1-5, reads KAGVTQTPRYLIKTRGQQVTLSCSPISGHRSVSWYQQTPGQGLQFLFEYFSETQRNKGNFPGRFSGRQFSNSRSEMNVSTLELGDSALYLCASSPEGGGPSSNQPQHFGDGTRLSIL.

CDR3 in DNA: TGTGCCAGCAGTGAAGCCTCGACAGCTAACTATGGCTACACCTTC. Its translation is CASSEASTANYGYTF. This chain joins TRBV6-1 and TRBJ1-2; tentative D call: TRBD1 (5 bases). The CDR3 has 15 amino acids. Trimming took 0 bases from V and 0 from J, leaving 8 bases between them. CDR1 and CDR2 from the germline V gene are MNHNS and SASEGT.

J is TRBJ1-2 and V is TRBV14, with D uncertain. Germline CDR1 SGHDN, CDR2 FVKESK. V shed 0 bases and J shed 3 bases, with 5 bases lying between them. The CDR3 sequence is 13 residues long. The CDR3, as DNA: TGTGCCAGCAGCCAAGATCCCTACTATGGCTACACCTTC. This codes for CASSQDPYYGYTF.

This rearrangement joins TRBV29-1 to TRBJ1-1; D ambiguous. The CDR3 is 13 residues long. The germline V gene encodes CDR1 SQVTM and CDR2 ANQGSEA. V dropped 7 bases and J dropped 0 bases, with 12 bases sitting between them. CDR3 residues: CSGQENMNTEAFF. CDR3 coding DNA: TGCAGCGGGCAGGAGAACATGAACACTGAAGCTTTCTTT. Full variable domain (rest looked up from reference TRBV29-1 and TRBJ1-1): SAVISQKPSRDICQRGTSLTIQCQVDSQVTMMFWYRQQPGQSLTLIATANQGSEATYESGFVIDKFPISRPNLTFSTLTVSNMSPEDSSIYLCSGQENMNTEAFFGQGTRLTVV.

V gene TRBV24-1 combines with J gene TRBJ1-3; no clear D gene. V lost 6 bases, J lost 0 bases, and 11 bases lay in between. The CDR3 consists of 15 residues. Germline CDR1 is KGHDR and CDR2 is SFDVKD. In nucleotides, the CDR3 is TGTGCCACCAGTCCCTCCGGGGACTCTGGAAACACCATATATTTT. It codes for CATSPSGDSGNTIYF.

The CDR3 nucleotides read TGTGCCAGCAGCTCTGGACGGGCAGACGGCACCTTC. It specifies CASSSGRADGTF. The chain recombines TRBV5-5 with TRBJ1-2; D uncertain. Germline V gene data show CDR1 as SGHKS and CDR2 as YYEKEE (reference sequence). The CDR3 has 12 residues. V lost 3 bases and J 13 bases, leaving 16 bases between the germline ends. The whole variable domain, remainder taken from reference TRBV5-5 and TRBJ1-2, is DAGVTQSPTHLIKTRGQQVTLRCSPISGHKSVSWYQQVLGQGPQFIFQYYEKEERGRGNFPDRFSARQFPNYSSELNVNALLLGDSALYLCASSSGRADGTFGSGTRLTVV.

V gene TRBV7-9 combines with J gene TRBJ2-2, with 8 nucleotides matching TRBD1. V lost 4 bases, J lost 1 base, and 2 bases stayed unmatched. The CDR3 sequence is 15 residues long. CDR1 and CDR2 (germline): SEHNR, FQNEAQ (reference sequence). The CDR3 region is CASSWGQENTGELFF. The CDR3 DNA follows: TGTGCCAGCAGCTGGGGACAGGAGAACACCGGGGAGCTGTTTTTT.

The V call is TRBV5-1, the J call TRBJ1-4; no clear D. Germline V gene data show CDR1 as SGHRS and CDR2 as YFSETQ. V was pared by 4 bases and J by 4 bases, with 8 bases between. The CDR3 runs to 13 residues. The chain's CDR3 is CASSRSLNEKLFF. DNA of the CDR3: TGCGCCAGCAGCCGGTCGCTTAATGAAAAACTGTTTTTT.

This clone was seen a single time. The CDR3 is CASSQPGTGQDEQYF. In nucleotides, the CDR3 is TGCGCCAGCAGCCAGCCCGGCACGGGGCAGGACGAGCAGTACTTC. The chain recombines TRBV5-1 with TRBJ2-7; D might be TRBD1 or TRBD2, each matching 5 bases. The CDR3 is made up of 15 amino acids. Germline values: CDR1 SGHRS, CDR2 YFSETQ. V lost 4 bases, J lost 5 bases, and 19 bases lay in between.

The CDR3 DNA is TGCGCCAGCAGCCAAGTAGGGACTAGCGTCCACGAGCAGTACTTC. Protein: CASSQVGTSVHEQYF. The rearrangement joins TRBV4-1 to TRBJ2-7; 10 bases are a match to TRBD2. V lost 1 base to trimming and J lost 5 bases; unmatched junction nucleotides: 5. This CDR3 has 15 amino acids. Per germline, CDR1 MGHRA and CDR2 YSYEKL.

V is TRBV3-1 (or the pseudogene TRBV3-2) and J is TRBJ2-7, with 14 bases lining up with TRBD2. The CDR3 extends over 18 amino acids. J lost 3 bases, V lost 5 bases, and 12 bases had no gene match. In germline, CDR1 is LGHDT, CDR2 YNNKEL (reference sequence). The CDR3 sequence: CASSDTTRLAGGGYEQYF. In DNA form, the CDR3 reads TGTGCCAGCAGCGATACAACTCGACTAGCGGGAGGGGGCTACGAGCAGTACTTC.

The genes are TRBV4-1 and TRBJ1-5; D is perhaps TRBD1 (5 bases). Germline V CDR1 and CDR2: MGHRA, YSYEKL. There are 16 residues in the CDR3. With 1 base removed from V and 2 bases from J, the gap between germline ends came to 12 bases. CDR3 sequence reads: CASSQVGAGGNQPQHF. The CDR3 nucleotides are TGCGCCAGCAGCCAAGTCGGGGCGGGGGGCAATCAGCCCCAGCATTTT.

The V and J genes are TRBV15 and TRBJ1-2, with D unresolved. The CDR3 extends over 14 amino acids. Germline V gene lookup returns CDR1 LNHNV and CDR2 YYDKDF (reference sequence). The germline V and J ends were trimmed by 0 bases and 4 bases, with 9 bases remaining between them. The CDR3 DNA sequence: TGTGCCACCAGCAGAGACAACAGCCTCTATGGCTACACCTTC. Protein sequence: CATSRDNSLYGYTF.

The chain combines TRBV30 with TRBJ1-3; D uncertain. The CDR3 runs 12 residues. CDR1 is GTSNPN and CDR2 is SVGIG in the germline V gene (reference sequence). V gave up 3 bases and J gave up 2 bases, with 5 bases separating them. The CDR3 here is CAWRSAGNTIYF. The CDR3 nucleotides read TGTGCCTGGAGATCGGCTGGAAACACCATATATTTT. Complete variable domain (other parts from reference TRBV30 and TRBJ1-3): SQTIHQWPATLVQPVGSPLSLECTVEGTSNPNLYWYRQAAGRGLQLLFYSVGIGQISSEVPQNLSASRPQDRQFILSSKKLLLSDSGFYLCAWRSAGNTIYFGEGSWLTVV.

The rearrangement links TRBV18 to TRBJ1-4; D is uncertain. In germline, CDR1 is KGHSH, CDR2 LQKENI. Trimming left V 2 bases short and J 0 bases short, with 19 bases between. This CDR3 has 19 amino acids. The CDR3 loop is CASSPVLRMAGATNEKLFF. The CDR3, as DNA: TGTGCCAGCTCACCAGTCCTCCGGATGGCTGGTGCAACTAATGAAAAACTGTTTTTT.

The table lists this clone with a few counts. One end of the junction varies from germline; a read error may be responsible. The J gene is TRBJ2-7, the V gene TRBV12-5; 7 bases align to TRBD1. This CDR3 has 16 residues. Germline-derived CDR1 and CDR2 are LGHNT and FRNRAP. CDR3 region: CASGLWSGGKNYKQYF. Here the CDR3 DNA reads TGTGCTAGTGGTTTGTGGTCAGGGGGAAAGAACTACAAGCAGTACTTC.

The V and J genes are TRBV6-5 and TRBJ2-7, with D possibly TRBD2 on 6 matching bases. CDR1 and CDR2 from the germline V gene are MNHEY and SVGAGI. The V gene lost 0 bases and the J gene lost 6 bases, with 15 bases spanning the gap. The CDR3 totals 15 residues. The CDR3 sequence: CASSYSGAGRLEQYF. DNA for the CDR3: TGTGCCAGCAGTTACTCTGGGGCGGGGCGCCTCGAGCAGTACTTC.

The V gene is TRBV29-1, the J gene TRBJ1-2; TRBD1 agrees at 9 bases. Germline CDR1 SQVTM, CDR2 ANQGSEA. The CDR3 runs to 13 residues. The trim removed 7 bases at V and 4 bases at J, leaving 7 bases unmatched. The CDR3 loop reads CSALQGAGYGYTF. CDR3 DNA: TGCAGCGCCTTACAGGGGGCGGGCTATGGCTACACCTTC.

The chain employs TRBV5-1 and TRBJ2-1; weak D call: TRBD1 (5 bases). The CDR3 length is 15 residues. V lost 0 bases and J 5 bases, leaving 12 bases between the germline ends. Germline lookup yields CDR1 SGHRS and CDR2 YFSETQ. The CDR3 coding sequence is TGCGCCAGCAGCTTGGAAGGGGCACCTAACAATGAGCAGTTCTTC. This translates into CASSLEGAPNNEQFF.

The rearrangement joins TRBV19 to TRBJ1-4; D may be TRBD1 (6 bases). Between the trimmed V and J ends, which lost 6 bases and 8 bases, there was a span of 16 bases. CDR1 is LNHDA, CDR2 SQIVND, per germline (reference sequence). The CDR3 covers 14 residues. The CDR3 DNA follows: TGTGCCAGTAGCCCCAGGGGACGGGCAGAAAAACTGTTTTTT. This translates into CASSPRGRAEKLFF.

Judged by abundance, this clone is medium-sized. The DNA is omitted, as the CDR3 cannot be located on it reliably, and the CDR3 follows TCRdb's listing. The rearrangement uses TRBV11-3 and TRBJ1-1. Termini included, the CDR3 measures 14 amino acids. Germline V gene lookup returns CDR1 SGHNT and CDR2 YENEEA. CDR3 amino acids: CASSPLFARGTGTF.

This clone was counted once. This chain uses TRBV4-2 with TRBJ1-1, with a weak D call TRBD1 (6 bases). The CDR3 is 15 residues long. Trimming shortened V by 1 base and J by 1 base, and 10 bases separated the two germline ends. In germline, CDR1 is LGHNA, CDR2 YNFKEQ. The CDR3 loop is CASSQGGQGNTEAFF. DNA of the CDR3: TGTGCCAGCAGCCAAGGGGGGCAGGGGAACACTGAAGCTTTCTTT.

The V and J genes are TRBV28 and TRBJ1-1; weak D call: TRBD1 (5 bases). In germline, CDR1 is MDHEN, CDR2 SYDVKM. Between the trimmed V and J ends, which lost 7 bases and 8 bases, there was a span of 20 bases. The CDR3 extends over 14 amino acids. CDR3 sequence: CASTPAGTAAEAFF. The CDR3 DNA is TGTGCCAGCACCCCAGCGGGGACCGCGGCCGAAGCTTTCTTT.

The chain employs TRBV30 and TRBJ2-1; D gene unclear. Germline V gives CDR1 GTSNPN, CDR2 SVGIG (reference sequence). The CDR3 covers 14 residues. The V end was cut by 3 bases, the J end by 0 bases, with 9 bases between. Written as DNA, the CDR3 is TGTGCCTGGAGGGGGATCAGCTCCTACAATGAGCAGTTCTTC. Residues: CAWRGISSYNEQFF. Full variable domain (rest looked up from reference TRBV30 and TRBJ2-1): SQTIHQWPATLVQPVGSPLSLECTVEGTSNPNLYWYRQAAGRGLQLLFYSVGIGQISSEVPQNLSASRPQDRQFILSSKKLLLSDSGFYLCAWRGISSYNEQFFGPGTRLTVL.

The V and J genes are TRBV27 and TRBJ1-1; possible D gene TRBD1, 6 bases. The CDR3 extends over 15 amino acids. CDR1 is MNHEY, CDR2 SMNVEV, per germline (reference sequence). The V and J ends lost 8 bases and 1 base respectively, with 17 bases between them. CDR3 protein: CASRPVGQQNTEAFF. DNA for the CDR3: TGTGCCAGCCGCCCCGTCGGACAGCAGAACACTGAAGCTTTCTTT.

The chain links TRBV6-5 to TRBJ1-5; TRBD1 agrees at 7 bases. This CDR3 has 14 residues. Germline assignment: CDR1 MNHEY and CDR2 SVGAGI. J gave up 4 bases and V 8 bases, and 8 bases lay outside the gene matches. CDR3 amino acids: CASEAGQFNQPQHF. DNA of the CDR3: TGTGCCAGCGAGGCGGGACAGTTTAATCAGCCCCAGCATTTT.

The V gene is TRBV7-8, the J gene TRBJ2-7; D not resolved. Germline lookup yields CDR1 SGHVS and CDR2 FQNEAQ. V was cut by 2 bases and J by 3 bases, with 11 bases left in between. The CDR3 loop spans 14 amino acids. Written as DNA, the CDR3 is TGTGCCAGCAGCTTACCCGAAGTCTTCTACGAGCAGTACTTC. Protein product: CASSLPEVFYEQYF.